This TCR beta chain was sequenced in a study of T cells expressing NK-cell markers. Study overall: HCMV seropositivity marked seven of the eight sequenced donors; one was seronegative.

This CDR3 comprises 19 residues. CDR1 SGHAT and CDR2 FQNNGV come from the germline V gene. Broader study findings: Leadership of the CD3+CD56-NKG2C+ fraction also belonged to these clonotypes in several donors. HCMV specificity of expanded NKG2C+ T cell clones remained unclear.

With the 5' RACE reads reprocessed, TCRdb shows one record per CDR3 protein and no DNA. This table holds about 390,000 distinct CDR3 sequences. A remark on this clonotype: What it recognizes is unknown.

The receptor was derived from a woman between 50 and 59 years old in good health. The chain couples TRBV11-2 to TRBJ2-6; the D gene TCRdb calls, TRBD2, cannot be checked with no DNA. Sequencing was carried out using blood T cells: a sorted CD56 or NKG2C T cell subset, CD4+ or CD8+ T cells, or bulk PBMC T cells (not recorded which). The CDR3 sequence is CASSLDISGRTSGANVLTF. Variable domain in full (rest from reference TRBV11-2 and TRBJ2-6): EAGVAQSPRYKIIEKRQSVAFWCNPISGHATLYWYQQILGQGPKLLIQFQNNGVVDDSQLPKDRFSAERLKGVDSTLKIQPAKLEDSAVYLCASSLDISGRTSGANVLTFGAGSRLTVL.